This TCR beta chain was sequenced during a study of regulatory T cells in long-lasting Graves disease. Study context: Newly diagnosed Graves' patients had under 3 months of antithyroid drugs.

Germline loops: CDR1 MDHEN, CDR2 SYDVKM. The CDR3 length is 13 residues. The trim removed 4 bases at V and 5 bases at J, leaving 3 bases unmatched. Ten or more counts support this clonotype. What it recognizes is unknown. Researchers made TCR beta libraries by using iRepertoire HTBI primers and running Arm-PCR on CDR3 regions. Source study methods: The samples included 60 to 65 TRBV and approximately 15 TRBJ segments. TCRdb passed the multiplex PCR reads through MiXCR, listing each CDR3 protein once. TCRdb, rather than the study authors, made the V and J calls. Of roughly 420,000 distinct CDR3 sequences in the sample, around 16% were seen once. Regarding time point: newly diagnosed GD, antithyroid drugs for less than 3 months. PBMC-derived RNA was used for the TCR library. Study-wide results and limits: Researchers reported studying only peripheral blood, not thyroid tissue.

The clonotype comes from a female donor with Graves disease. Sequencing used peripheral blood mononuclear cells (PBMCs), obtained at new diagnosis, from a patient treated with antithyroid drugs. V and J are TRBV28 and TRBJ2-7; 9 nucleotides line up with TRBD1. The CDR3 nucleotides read TGTGCCAGCAGTTCCCGGACAGGGGACGAGCAGTACTTC. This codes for CASSSRTGDEQYF. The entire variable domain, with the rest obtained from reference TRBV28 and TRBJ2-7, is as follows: DVKVTQSSRYLVKRTGEKVFLECVQDMDHENMFWYRQDPGLGLRLIYFSYDVKMKEKGDIPEGYSVSREKKERFSLILESASTNQTSMYLCASSSRTGDEQYFGPGTRLTVT.